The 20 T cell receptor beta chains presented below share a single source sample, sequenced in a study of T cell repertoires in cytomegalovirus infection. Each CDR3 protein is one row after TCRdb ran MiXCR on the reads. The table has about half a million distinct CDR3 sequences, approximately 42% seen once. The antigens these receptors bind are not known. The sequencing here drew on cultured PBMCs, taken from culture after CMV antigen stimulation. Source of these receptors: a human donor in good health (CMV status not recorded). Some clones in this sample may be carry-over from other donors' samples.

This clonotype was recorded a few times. CDR3 coding DNA: TGTGCCAGCAGCCCCCCCGGGGGTCCTAGCACAGATACGCAGTATTTT. Its protein product is CASSPPGGPSTDTQYF. The chain employs TRBV5-4 and TRBJ2-3; D possibly corresponds to TRBD2 (6 bases). Trimming took off 4 bases at V and 0 bases at J, with 15 bases between the two ends. The CDR3 contains 16 residues. From germline, CDR1 is SGHNT and CDR2 YYREEE (reference sequence).

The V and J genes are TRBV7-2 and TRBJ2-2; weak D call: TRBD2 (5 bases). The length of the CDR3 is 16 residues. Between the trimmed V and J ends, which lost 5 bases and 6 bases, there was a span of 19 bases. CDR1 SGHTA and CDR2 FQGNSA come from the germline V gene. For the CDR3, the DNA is TGTGCCAGCAGCGCTACTAGTCGGGGTATCGCCGGGGAGCTGTTTTTT. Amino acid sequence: CASSATSRGIAGELFF. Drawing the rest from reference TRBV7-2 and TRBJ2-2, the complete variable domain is GAGVSQSPSNKVTEKGKDVELRCDPISGHTALYWYRQSLGQGLEFLIYFQGNSAPDKSGLPSDRFSAERTGGSVSTLTIQRTQQEDSAVYLCASSATSRGIAGELFFGEGSRLTVL.

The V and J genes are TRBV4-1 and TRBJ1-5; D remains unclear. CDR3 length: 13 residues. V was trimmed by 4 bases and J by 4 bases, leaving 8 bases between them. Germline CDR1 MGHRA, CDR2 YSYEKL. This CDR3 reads CASSPGRNQPQHF. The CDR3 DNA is TGCGCCAGCAGCCCTGGGCGGAATCAGCCCCAGCATTTT.

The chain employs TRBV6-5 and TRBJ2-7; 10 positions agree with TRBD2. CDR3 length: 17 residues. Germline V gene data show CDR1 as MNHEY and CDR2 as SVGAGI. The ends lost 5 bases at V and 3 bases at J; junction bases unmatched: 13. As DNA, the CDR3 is TGTGCCAGCAGTCGGCGGCAACTAGCGGGGTTATACTACGAGCAGTACTTC. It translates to CASSRRQLAGLYYEQYF.

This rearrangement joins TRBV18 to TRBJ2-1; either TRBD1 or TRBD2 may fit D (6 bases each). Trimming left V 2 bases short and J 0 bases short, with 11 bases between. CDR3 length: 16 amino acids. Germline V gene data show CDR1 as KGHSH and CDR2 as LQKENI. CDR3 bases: TGTGCCAGCTCACCAAGGACGGGGGCCTCCTACAATGAGCAGTTCTTC. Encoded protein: CASSPRTGASYNEQFF.

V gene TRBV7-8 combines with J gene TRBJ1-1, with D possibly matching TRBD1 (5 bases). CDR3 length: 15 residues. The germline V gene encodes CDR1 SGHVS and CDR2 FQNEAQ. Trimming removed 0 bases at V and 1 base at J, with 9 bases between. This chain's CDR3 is CASSLAWGKNTEAFF. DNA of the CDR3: TGTGCCAGCAGCTTAGCCTGGGGGAAGAACACTGAAGCTTTCTTT. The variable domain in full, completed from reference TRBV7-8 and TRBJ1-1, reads GAGVSQSPRYKVAKRGQDVALRCDPISGHVSLFWYQQALGQGPEFLTYFQNEAQLDKSGLPSDRFFAERPEGSVSTLKIQRTQQEDSAVYLCASSLAWGKNTEAFFGQGTRLTVV.

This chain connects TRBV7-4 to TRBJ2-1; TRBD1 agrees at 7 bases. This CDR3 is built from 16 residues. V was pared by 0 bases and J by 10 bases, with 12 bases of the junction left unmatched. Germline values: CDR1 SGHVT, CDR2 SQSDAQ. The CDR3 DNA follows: TGTGCCAGCAGCTTAGCGAGGGGGCGGTTGCCGCGAGAGCAGTTCTTC. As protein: CASSLARGRLPREQFF.

As DNA, the CDR3 is TGTGCCATCCGTGGCACAGAGAACACTGAAGCTTTCTTT. Protein: CAIRGTENTEAFF. The V gene is TRBV10-3, the J gene TRBJ1-1; D is unclear. The V end was cut by 8 bases, the J end by 1 base, with 11 bases between. The germline CDR1 and CDR2 sequences are ENHRY and SYGVKD. This CDR3 has 13 residues.

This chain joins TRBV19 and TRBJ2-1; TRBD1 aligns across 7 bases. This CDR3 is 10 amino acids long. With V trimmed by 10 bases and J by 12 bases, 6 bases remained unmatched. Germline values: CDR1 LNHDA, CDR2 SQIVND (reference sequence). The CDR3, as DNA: TGTGCCACCCGACAGGGAGTGCAGTTCTTC. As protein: CATRQGVQFF.

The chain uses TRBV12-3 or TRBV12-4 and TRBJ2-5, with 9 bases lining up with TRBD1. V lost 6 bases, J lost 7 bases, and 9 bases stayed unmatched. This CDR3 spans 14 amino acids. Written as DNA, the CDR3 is TGTGCCAGCAGGGGAACAGGGGGCGGCGGGACCCAGTACTTC. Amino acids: CASRGTGGGGTQYF.

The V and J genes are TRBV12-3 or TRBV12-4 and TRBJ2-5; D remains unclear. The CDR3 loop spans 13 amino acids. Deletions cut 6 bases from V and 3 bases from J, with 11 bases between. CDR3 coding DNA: TGTGCCAGCAGCCCACCCCCAGAAGAGACCCAGTACTTC. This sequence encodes CASSPPPEETQYF.

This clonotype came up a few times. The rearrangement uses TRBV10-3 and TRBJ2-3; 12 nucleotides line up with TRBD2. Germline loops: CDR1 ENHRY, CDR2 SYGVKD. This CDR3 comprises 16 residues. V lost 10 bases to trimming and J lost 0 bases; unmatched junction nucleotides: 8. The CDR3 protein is CATRLAGEPSTDTQYF. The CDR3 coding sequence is TGTGCCACACGACTAGCGGGAGAGCCTAGCACAGATACGCAGTATTTT.

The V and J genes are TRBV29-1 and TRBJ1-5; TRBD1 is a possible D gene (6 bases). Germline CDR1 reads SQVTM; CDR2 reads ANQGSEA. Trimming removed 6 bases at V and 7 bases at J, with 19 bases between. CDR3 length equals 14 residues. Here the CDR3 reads CSVRTDREEQPQHF. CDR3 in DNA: TGCAGCGTCCGGACGGACAGAGAGGAACAGCCCCAGCATTTT.

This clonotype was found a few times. The CDR3 sequence: CSAQAGAEDTQYF. The CDR3 DNA reads as TGCAGTGCCCAAGCGGGAGCCGAAGATACGCAGTATTTT. This chain connects TRBV20-1 to TRBJ2-3, with 8 bases matching TRBD2. Germline V gene lookup returns CDR1 DFQATT and CDR2 SNEGSKA (reference sequence). After removal of 6 bases from V and 5 bases from J, the junction contained 7 bases not matched to a gene. The CDR3 totals 13 residues.

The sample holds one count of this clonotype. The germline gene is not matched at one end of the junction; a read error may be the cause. The CDR3 reads CASSSRAQGTQYF. The DNA for the CDR3 is TGTGCCAGCAGTTCTAGGGCTCAAGGGACCCAGTACTTC. The V and J genes are TRBV12-3 or TRBV12-4 and TRBJ2-5; D is ambiguous. There are 13 residues in the CDR3.

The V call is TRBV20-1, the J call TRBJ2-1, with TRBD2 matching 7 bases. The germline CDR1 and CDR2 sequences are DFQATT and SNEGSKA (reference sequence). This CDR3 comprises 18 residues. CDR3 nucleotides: TGCAGCTATCTTACGCAATCGGGACTAATAGGCTCCTACAATGAGCAGTTCTTC. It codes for CSYLTQSGLIGSYNEQFF.

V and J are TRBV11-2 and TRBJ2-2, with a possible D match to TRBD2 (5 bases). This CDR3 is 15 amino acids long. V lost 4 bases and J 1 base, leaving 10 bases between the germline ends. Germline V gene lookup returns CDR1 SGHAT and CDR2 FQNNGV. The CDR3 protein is CASSSDSLNTGELFF. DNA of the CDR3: TGTGCCAGCAGCTCGGACTCGCTGAACACCGGGGAGCTGTTTTTT.

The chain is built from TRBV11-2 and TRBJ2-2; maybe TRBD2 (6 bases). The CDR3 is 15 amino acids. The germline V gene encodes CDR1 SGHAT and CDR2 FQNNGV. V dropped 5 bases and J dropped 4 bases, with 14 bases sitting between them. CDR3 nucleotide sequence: TGTGCCAGCAGCCCCGTGGGACTCGGCACCGGGGAGCTGTTTTTT. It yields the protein CASSPVGLGTGELFF.

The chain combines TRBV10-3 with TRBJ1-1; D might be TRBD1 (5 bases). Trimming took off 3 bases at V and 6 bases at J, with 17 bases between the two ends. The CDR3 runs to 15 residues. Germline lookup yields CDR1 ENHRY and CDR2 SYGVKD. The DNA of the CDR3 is TGTGCCATCAGTGACGCCGGCAGGGCGGATGCTGAAGCTTTCTTT. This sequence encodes CAISDAGRADAEAFF.

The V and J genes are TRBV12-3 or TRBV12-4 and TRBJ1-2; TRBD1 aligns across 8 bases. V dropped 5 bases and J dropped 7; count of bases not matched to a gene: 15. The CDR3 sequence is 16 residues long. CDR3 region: CASSQGAGGYSGGYTF. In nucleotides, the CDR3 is TGTGCCAGCAGTCAGGGGGCAGGGGGGTATTCTGGTGGCTACACCTTC.